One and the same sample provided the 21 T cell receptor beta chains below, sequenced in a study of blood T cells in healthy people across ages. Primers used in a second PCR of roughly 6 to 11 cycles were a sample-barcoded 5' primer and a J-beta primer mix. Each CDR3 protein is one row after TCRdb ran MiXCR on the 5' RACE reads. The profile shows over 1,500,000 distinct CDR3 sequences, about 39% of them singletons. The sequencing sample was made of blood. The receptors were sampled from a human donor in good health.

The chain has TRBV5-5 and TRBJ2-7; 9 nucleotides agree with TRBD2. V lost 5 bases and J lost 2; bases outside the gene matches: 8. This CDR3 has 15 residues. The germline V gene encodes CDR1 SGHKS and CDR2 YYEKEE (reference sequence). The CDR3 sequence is CASSWGLAATYEQYF. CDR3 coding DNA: TGTGCCAGCAGTTGGGGACTAGCCGCGACCTACGAGCAGTACTTC.

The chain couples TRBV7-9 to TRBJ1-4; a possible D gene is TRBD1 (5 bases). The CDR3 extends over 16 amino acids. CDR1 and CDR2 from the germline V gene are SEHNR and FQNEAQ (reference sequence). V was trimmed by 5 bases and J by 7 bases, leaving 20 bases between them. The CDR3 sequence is CASSPDDSQVFEKLFF. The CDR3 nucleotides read TGTGCCAGCAGCCCCGATGACAGCCAAGTTTTTGAAAAACTGTTTTTT.

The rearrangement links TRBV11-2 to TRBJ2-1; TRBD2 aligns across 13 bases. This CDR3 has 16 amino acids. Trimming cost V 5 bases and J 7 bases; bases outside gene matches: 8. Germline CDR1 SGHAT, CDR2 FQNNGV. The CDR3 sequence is CASSLLAGGTSNEQFF. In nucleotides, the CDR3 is TGTGCCAGCAGCCTACTAGCGGGGGGGACCTCGAATGAGCAGTTCTTC.

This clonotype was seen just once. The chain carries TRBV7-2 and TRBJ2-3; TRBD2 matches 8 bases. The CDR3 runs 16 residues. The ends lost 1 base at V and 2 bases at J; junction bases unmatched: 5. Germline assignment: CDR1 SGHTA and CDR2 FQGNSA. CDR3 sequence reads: CTSSLGPSGPTDTQYF. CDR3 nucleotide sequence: TGTACCAGCAGCTTAGGTCCTAGCGGGCCCACAGATACGCAGTATTTT. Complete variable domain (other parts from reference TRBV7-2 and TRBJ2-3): GAGVSQSPSNKVTEKGKDVELRCDPISGHTALYWYRQSLGQGLEFLIYFQGNSAPDKSGLPSDRFSAERTGGSVSTLTIQRTQQEDSAVYLCTSSLGPSGPTDTQYFGPGTRLTVL.

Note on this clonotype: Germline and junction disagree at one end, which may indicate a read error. CDR3 protein: CAGSFSRGQGVPEAFF. CDR3 nucleotides: TGTGCCGGCAGCTTTTCCCGAGGACAGGGGGTCCCTGAAGCTTTCTTT. V is TRBV7-9 and J is TRBJ1-1, with TRBD1 matching 10 bases. Germline loops: CDR1 SEHNR, CDR2 FQNEAQ (reference sequence). The CDR3 totals 16 residues. Full variable domain (rest looked up from reference TRBV7-9 and TRBJ1-1): DTGVSQNPRHKITKRGQNVTFRCDPISEHNRLYWYRQTLGQGPEFLTYFQNEAQLEKSRLLSDRFSAERPKGSFSTLEIQRTEQGDSAMYLCAGSFSRGQGVPEAFFGQGTRLTVV.

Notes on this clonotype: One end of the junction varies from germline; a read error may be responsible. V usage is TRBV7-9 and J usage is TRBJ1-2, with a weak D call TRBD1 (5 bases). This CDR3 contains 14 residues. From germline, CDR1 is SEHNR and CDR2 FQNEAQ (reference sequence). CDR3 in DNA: TGTGCCAGTAGCTTAGGACACGCCGGGGGAGGCTACACCTTC. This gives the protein CASSLGHAGGGYTF.

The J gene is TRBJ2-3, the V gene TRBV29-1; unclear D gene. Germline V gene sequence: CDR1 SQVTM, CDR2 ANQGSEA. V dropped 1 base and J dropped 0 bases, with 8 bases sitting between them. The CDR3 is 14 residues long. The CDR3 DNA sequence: TGCAGCGTTGAAGGGGTAGGGAGCACAGATACGCAGTATTTT. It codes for CSVEGVGSTDTQYF.

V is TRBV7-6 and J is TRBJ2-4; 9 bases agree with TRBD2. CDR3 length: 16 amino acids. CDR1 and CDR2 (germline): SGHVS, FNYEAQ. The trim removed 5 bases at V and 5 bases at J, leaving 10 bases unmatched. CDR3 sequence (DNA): TGTGCCAGCAGCCACAAGGGGGCTAGCGGGGAAAACATTCAGTACTTC. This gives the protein CASSHKGASGENIQYF. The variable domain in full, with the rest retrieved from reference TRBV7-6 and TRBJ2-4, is GAGVSQSPRYKVTKRGQDVALRCDPISGHVSLYWYRQALGQGPEFLTYFNYEAQQDKSGLPNDRFSAERPEGSISTLTIQRTEQRDSAMYRCASSHKGASGENIQYFGAGTRLSVL.

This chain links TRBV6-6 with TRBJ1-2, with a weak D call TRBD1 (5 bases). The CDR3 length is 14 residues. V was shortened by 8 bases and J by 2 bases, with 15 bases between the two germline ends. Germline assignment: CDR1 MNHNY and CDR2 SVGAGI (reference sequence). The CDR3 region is CASHVGQANYGYTF. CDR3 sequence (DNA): TGTGCCAGCCACGTGGGGCAGGCCAACTATGGCTACACCTTC.

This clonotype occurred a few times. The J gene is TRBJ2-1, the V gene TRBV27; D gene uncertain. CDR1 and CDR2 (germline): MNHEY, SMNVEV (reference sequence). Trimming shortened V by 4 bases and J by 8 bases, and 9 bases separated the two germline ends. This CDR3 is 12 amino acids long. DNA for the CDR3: TGTGCCAGCAGTTATAACGTCTATGAGCAGTTCTTC. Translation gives CASSYNVYEQFF.

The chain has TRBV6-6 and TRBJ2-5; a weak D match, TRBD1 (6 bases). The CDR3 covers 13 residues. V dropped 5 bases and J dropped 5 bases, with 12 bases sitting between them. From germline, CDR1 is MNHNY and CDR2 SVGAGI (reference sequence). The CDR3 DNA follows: TGTGCCAGCAGTACAGGGAATGAGGAGACCCAGTACTTC. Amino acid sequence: CASSTGNEETQYF.

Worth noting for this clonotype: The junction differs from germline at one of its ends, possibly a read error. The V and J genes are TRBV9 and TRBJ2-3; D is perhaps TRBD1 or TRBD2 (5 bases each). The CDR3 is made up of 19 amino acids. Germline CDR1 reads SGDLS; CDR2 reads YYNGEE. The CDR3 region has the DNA TGTGCCTGCAGCGACCGCAACGAATCAGGAGCCCCTGGGACGGGTACGCAGTATTTT. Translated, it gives CACSDRNESGAPGTGTQYF.

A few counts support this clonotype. CDR3 nucleotide sequence: TGTGCCAGCAGCCAATTACCCGGGGATGGCTACACCTTC. The encoded protein is CASSQLPGDGYTF. This chain links TRBV7-3 with TRBJ1-2; D is unclear. The CDR3 has 13 amino acids. Germline V gives CDR1 SGHTA, CDR2 FQGTGA. The V end lost 5 bases, the J end lost 6 bases, and 13 bases lay between the germline ends.

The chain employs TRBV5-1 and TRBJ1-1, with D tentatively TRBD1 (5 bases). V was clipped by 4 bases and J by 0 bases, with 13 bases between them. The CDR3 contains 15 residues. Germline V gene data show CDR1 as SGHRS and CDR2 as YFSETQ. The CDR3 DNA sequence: TGCGCCAGCAGCGCCTCAGGGAACATGAACACTGAAGCTTTCTTT. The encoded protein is CASSASGNMNTEAFF.

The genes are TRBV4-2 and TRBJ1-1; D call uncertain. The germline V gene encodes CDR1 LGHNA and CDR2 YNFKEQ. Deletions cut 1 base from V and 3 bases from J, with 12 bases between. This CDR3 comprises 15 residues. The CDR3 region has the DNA TGTGCCAGCAGCCAAGTCCGAGCGACGGACACTGAAGCTTTCTTT. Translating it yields CASSQVRATDTEAFF.

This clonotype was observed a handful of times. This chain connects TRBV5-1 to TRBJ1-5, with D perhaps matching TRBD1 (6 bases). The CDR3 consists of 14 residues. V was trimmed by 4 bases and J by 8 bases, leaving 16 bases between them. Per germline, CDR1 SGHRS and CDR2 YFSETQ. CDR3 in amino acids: CASSPDRPEKPQHF. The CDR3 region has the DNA TGCGCCAGCAGCCCAGACAGGCCAGAGAAGCCCCAGCATTTT.

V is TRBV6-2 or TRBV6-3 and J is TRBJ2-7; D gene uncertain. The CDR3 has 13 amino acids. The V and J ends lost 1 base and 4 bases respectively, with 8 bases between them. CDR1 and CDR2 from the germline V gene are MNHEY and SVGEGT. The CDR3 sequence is CASSYYTAYEQYF. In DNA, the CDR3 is TGTGCCAGCAGTTACTACACGGCTTACGAGCAGTACTTC.

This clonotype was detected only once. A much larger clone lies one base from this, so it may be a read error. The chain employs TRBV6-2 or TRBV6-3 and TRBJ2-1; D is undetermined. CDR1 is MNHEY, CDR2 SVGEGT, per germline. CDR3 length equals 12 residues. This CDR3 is CASSYHQLPQVF. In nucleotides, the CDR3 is TGTGCCAGCAGTTACCACCAACTACCTCAGGTCTTC.

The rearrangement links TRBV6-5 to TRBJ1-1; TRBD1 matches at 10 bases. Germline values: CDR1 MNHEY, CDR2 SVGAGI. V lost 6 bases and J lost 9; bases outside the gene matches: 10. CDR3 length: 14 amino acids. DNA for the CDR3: TGTGCCAGCAGCCTGCACCCGGGACAGGGGAAAGCTTTCTTT. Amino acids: CASSLHPGQGKAFF.

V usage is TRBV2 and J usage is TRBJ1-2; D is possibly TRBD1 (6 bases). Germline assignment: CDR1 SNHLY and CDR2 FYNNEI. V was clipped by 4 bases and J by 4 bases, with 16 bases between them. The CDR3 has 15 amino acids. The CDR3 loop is CASSGGQGPLYGYTF. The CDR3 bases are TGTGCCAGCAGTGGGGGGCAGGGCCCTCTCTATGGCTACACCTTC. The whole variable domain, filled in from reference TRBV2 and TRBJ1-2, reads EPEVTQTPSHQVTQMGQEVILRCVPISNHLYFYWYRQILGQKVEFLVSFYNNEISEKSEIFDDQFSVERPDGSNFTLKIRSTKLEDSAMYFCASSGGQGPLYGYTFGSGTRLTVV.

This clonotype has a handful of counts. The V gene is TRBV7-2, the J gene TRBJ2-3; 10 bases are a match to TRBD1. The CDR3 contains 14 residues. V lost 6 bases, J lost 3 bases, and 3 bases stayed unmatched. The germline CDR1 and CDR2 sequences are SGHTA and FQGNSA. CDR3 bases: TGTGCCAGCAGGGCGGGACAGGGGACAGATACGCAGTATTTT. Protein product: CASRAGQGTDTQYF.